A single sample gave rise to the 10 T cell receptor beta chains below, sequenced in a study of blood T cell repertoires in COVID-19. Profiled with immunoSEQ multiplex PCR; TCRdb holds only in-frame clones, not every one. Of 45,000 or so clones in the sample, nearly 85% were seen once. Sequencing was performed on peripheral blood. The receptors originated from a man older than 75 in a cohort sampled during active COVID-19.

This chain connects TRBV11-2 to TRBJ2-7; 9 positions agree with TRBD2. Germline V gives CDR1 SGHAT, CDR2 FQNNGV. The length of the CDR3 is 15 residues. Trimming cost V 5 bases and J 2 bases; bases outside gene matches: 7. CDR3 bases: TGTGCCAGCAGCCCCGGCGGGAGGGTTCCCTACGAGCAGTACTTC. It codes for CASSPGGRVPYEQYF.

The chain combines TRBV10-2 with TRBJ2-6; weak D call: TRBD1 (5 bases). The length of the CDR3 is 15 residues. The V end lost 7 bases, the J end lost 1 base, and 11 bases lay between the germline ends. Germline CDR1 and CDR2: WSHSY and SAAADI. CDR3 amino acids: CASMPRASGANVLTF. The CDR3 region has the DNA TGCGCCAGCATGCCCAGGGCATCTGGGGCCAACGTCCTGACTTTC.

Within the sample, this clone is medium-sized. V usage is TRBV28 and J usage is TRBJ2-7; D remains ambiguous. Trimming pared 5 bases from V and 7 bases from J, leaving 15 bases between. CDR1 MDHEN and CDR2 SYDVKM come from the germline V gene. This CDR3 contains 13 residues. The CDR3 coding sequence is TGTGCCAGCAGTCGGAGTTCATTTCGGGAGCAGTACTTC. It specifies CASSRSSFREQYF.

The chain couples TRBV29-1 to TRBJ1-1; tentatively, D is TRBD1 (6 bases). The germline gives CDR1 SQVTM, CDR2 ANQGSEA. Trimming took 7 bases from V and 3 from J, leaving 15 bases between them. The CDR3 is 13 amino acids. The CDR3 spells CSGTSGAYTEAFF. The CDR3 DNA follows: TGCAGCGGGACGTCAGGGGCCTACACTGAAGCTTTCTTT.

The CDR3 coding sequence is TGTGCCAGCAGTTACTCGATTAGGATCAGGGTGGGCGAGCAGTACTTC. Residues: CASSYSIRIRVGEQYF. The chain has TRBV6-5 and TRBJ2-7; D perhaps matches TRBD1 (5 bases). Germline V gene data show CDR1 as MNHEY and CDR2 as SVGAGI. The V end lost 0 bases, the J end lost 6 bases, and 18 bases lay between the germline ends. The CDR3 loop spans 16 amino acids.

The chain combines TRBV7-3 with TRBJ2-6, with 12 bases matching TRBD1. CDR3 length: 17 amino acids. Germline V gene lookup returns CDR1 SGHTA and CDR2 FQGTGA. V lost 3 bases and J lost 4; bases outside the gene matches: 4. The CDR3 DNA is TGTGCCAGCAGCTTGGGACAGGGGGCTGTGGGGGCCAACGTCCTGACTTTC. It specifies CASSLGQGAVGANVLTF.

The V call is TRBV6-1, the J call TRBJ1-2, with D hard to call. With 2 bases removed from V and 2 bases from J, the gap between germline ends came to 12 bases. CDR3 size: 15 residues. CDR1 is MNHNS and CDR2 is SASEGT in the germline V gene. The CDR3 DNA is TGTGCCAGCAGTGAAACGACAACAAAAAACTATGGCTACACCTTC. This encodes CASSETTTKNYGYTF.

The genes are TRBV7-3 and TRBJ2-2; D ambiguous. Trimming removed 2 bases from V and 0 bases from J, with 7 bases in between. The CDR3 totals 15 residues. The V gene's germline CDR1 is SGHTA and CDR2 FQGTGA. The CDR3 DNA is TGTGCCAGCAGCTTAGATCCAGCGAACACCGGGGAGCTGTTTTTT. Protein product: CASSLDPANTGELFF.

The V call is TRBV19, the J call TRBJ2-7; TRBD2 matches at 13 bases. The germline gives CDR1 LNHDA, CDR2 SQIVND (reference sequence). This CDR3 comprises 16 residues. J gave up 5 bases and V 5 bases, and 9 bases lay outside the gene matches. The CDR3 DNA follows: TGTGCCAGTAGTCGAAGGACTAGCGGGAGTCAGGACGAGCAGTACTTC. Amino acid sequence: CASSRRTSGSQDEQYF.

This clone has just one count. This chain joins TRBV30 and TRBJ2-1; possibly TRBD2 for D (5 bases). This CDR3 has 13 amino acids. Germline V gene data show CDR1 as GTSNPN and CDR2 as SVGIG (reference sequence). V was clipped by 2 bases and J by 2 bases, with 7 bases between them. CDR3 sequence (DNA): TGTGCCTGGAGTAGCGGTCCCTACAATGAGCAGTTCTTC. This codes for CAWSSGPYNEQFF.